This TCR beta chain was identified in a study of vaccination effects on CD4 cells after COVID-19. Study-level information: Post-vaccine specimens were collected at a median of 72 days following the second dose. Notes on the study in general: Pronounced clonal contraction occurred in clones induced by infection and by vaccine late after vaccination.

As concerns this clone: Its antigen is not known.

The CDR3 runs to 15 residues. J was trimmed by 4 bases and V by 2 bases; bases with no gene match: 3. The germline gives CDR1 KGHSH, CDR2 LQKENI. Sequencing in the ViraFEST assay came after antigen-specific CD4+ T cells had been expanded with viral peptide pools, which were used to stimulate PBMC. CD4+ T cell isolation took place after approximately ten days of culture. Subjects were given two BNT162b2 or mRNA-1273 vaccine doses. The authors replaced half the medium with IL-2 medium on days 3 and 7. Clones were sequenced by immunoSEQ multiplex PCR, and TCRdb holds only the in-frame ones, with some missing. The sample shows roughly 14,000 clones, 55% to 85% of them seen only once.

The sequencing used CD4+ T cells from PBMCs cultured with SARS-CoV-2 spike peptides, collected after COVID-19 vaccination. V usage is TRBV18 and J usage is TRBJ1-3; 9 bases match TRBD1. The sequence was obtained from a human donor who received a COVID-19 vaccine. CDR3 sequence reads: CASSPGTGTGNTIYF. The CDR3 DNA follows: TGTGCCAGCTCACCAGGGACAGGGACCGGAAACACCATATATTTT.